These 7 T cell receptor beta chains share one sample of origin, sequenced in a study of T cell clusters in autoimmune cytopenias. TRB amplification used roughly 250 ng of peripheral blood genomic DNA. One tube held mixed TRB-A and TRB-B primer pools for touch-down PCR. TCRdb derives one entry per CDR3 protein from the multiplex PCR reads, leaving out DNA. The sample holds a few thousand distinct CDR3 sequences. Material: peripheral blood. The receptors derive from a human donor with an autoimmune cytopenia or autoimmune hepatitis (not recorded which).

This sequence joins TRBV20-1 and TRBJ1-3; the TCRdb D gene call, TRBD1, has no DNA to confirm it. From germline, CDR1 is DFQATT and CDR2 SNEGSKA (reference sequence). This CDR3 is 17 amino acids long. CDR3 sequence reads: CSARGPLGHRSGNTIYF.

This clonotype is labeled medium-sized based on frequency. The rearrangement links TRBV6-5 to TRBJ1-3; TCRdb gives TRBD1 as the D gene, but with no DNA this cannot be confirmed. The germline CDR1 and CDR2 sequences are MNHEY and SVGAGI. This CDR3 has 15 amino acids. The CDR3 reads CASSSDRFSGNTIYF.

Considering frequency, this clonotype is large. V is TRBV15 and J is TRBJ2-7; TCRdb names TRBD1, which stays unverified in the absence of DNA. Germline values: CDR1 LNHNV, CDR2 YYDKDF (reference sequence). The CDR3 consists of 12 residues. The CDR3 is CATSPRRGEQYF. Together with reference TRBV15 and TRBJ2-7, the CDR3 gives the full variable domain: DAMVIQNPRYQVTQFGKPVTLSCSQTLNHNVMYWYQQKSSQAPKLLFHYYDKDFNNEADTPDNFQSRRPNTSFCFLDIRSPGLGDTAMYLCATSPRRGEQYFGPGTRLTVT.

V and J are TRBV20-1 and TRBJ2-2; lacking DNA, the TRBD1 call made by TCRdb goes unchecked. The CDR3 spans 17 residues. Germline CDR1 is DFQATT and CDR2 is SNEGSKA (reference sequence). CDR3 residues: CSARGGVASGSTGELFF.

This clonotype counts as medium-sized by frequency. The chain links TRBV6-2 or TRBV6-3 to TRBJ1-5; TCRdb's D gene call, TRBD1, goes unchecked for lack of DNA. The length of the CDR3 is 13 residues. Germline V CDR1 and CDR2: MNHEY, SVGEGT. The CDR3 reads CASSLGGRQPQHF.

The V and J genes are TRBV5-1 and TRBJ2-6; the TRBD1 assignment by TCRdb is unverifiable without DNA. The CDR3 has 16 amino acids. CDR1 and CDR2 from the germline V gene are SGHRS and YFSETQ. The CDR3 here is CASSFKRGPGANVLTF.

V gene TRBV4-3 combines with J gene TRBJ2-1; TCRdb indicates TRBD2, and absent DNA this call remains unverified. The CDR3 runs 17 residues. The germline CDR1 and CDR2 sequences are LGHNA and YSLEER. The CDR3 reads CASSQALAEDSYNEQFF.